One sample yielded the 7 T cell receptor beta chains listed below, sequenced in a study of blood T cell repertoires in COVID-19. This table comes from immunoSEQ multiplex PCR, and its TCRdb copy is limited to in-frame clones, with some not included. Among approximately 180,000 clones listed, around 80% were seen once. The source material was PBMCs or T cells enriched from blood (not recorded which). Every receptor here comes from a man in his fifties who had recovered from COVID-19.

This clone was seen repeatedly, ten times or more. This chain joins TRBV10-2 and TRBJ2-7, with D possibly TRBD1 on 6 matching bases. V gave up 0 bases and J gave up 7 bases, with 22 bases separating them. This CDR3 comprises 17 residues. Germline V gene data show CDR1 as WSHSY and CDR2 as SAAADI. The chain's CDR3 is CASSESPYRVPSGEQYF. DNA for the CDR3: TGCGCCAGCAGTGAGTCCCCCTACAGGGTGCCGTCGGGGGAGCAGTACTTC.

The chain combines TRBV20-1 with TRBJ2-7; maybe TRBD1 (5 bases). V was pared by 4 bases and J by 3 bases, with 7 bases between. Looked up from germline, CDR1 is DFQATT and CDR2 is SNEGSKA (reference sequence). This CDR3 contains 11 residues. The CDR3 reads CSAKDNYEQYF. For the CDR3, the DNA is TGCAGTGCTAAGGACAACTACGAGCAGTACTTC.

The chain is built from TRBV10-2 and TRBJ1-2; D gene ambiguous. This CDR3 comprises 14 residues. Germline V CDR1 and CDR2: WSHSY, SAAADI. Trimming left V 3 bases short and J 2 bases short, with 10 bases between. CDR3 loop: CASSDFSENYGYTF. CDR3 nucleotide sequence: TGCGCCAGCAGTGATTTCTCCGAGAACTATGGCTACACCTTC.

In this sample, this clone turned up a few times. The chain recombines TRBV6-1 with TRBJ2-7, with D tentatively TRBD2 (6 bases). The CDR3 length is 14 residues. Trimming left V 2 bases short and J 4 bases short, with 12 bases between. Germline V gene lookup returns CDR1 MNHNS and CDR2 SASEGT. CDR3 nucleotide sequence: TGTGCCAGCAGTGAATTTGGAGGGCGGTACGAGCAGTACTTC. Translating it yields CASSEFGGRYEQYF.

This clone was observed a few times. The CDR3 nucleotides read TGTGCCAGCATCCCAATAAGCAATAACAGGGGGACGAGCTATGGCTACACCTTC. Translation gives CASIPISNNRGTSYGYTF. The rearrangement joins TRBV2 to TRBJ1-2; 8 positions agree with TRBD1. The V gene end was trimmed by 7 bases and the J gene end by 4 bases; junction bases not matched to a gene: 20. The CDR3 is 18 residues long. Germline V gene sequence: CDR1 SNHLY, CDR2 FYNNEI.

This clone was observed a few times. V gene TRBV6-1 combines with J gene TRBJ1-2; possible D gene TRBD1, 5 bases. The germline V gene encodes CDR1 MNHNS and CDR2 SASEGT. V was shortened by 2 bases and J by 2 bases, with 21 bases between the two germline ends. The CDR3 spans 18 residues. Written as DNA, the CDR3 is TGTGCCAGCAGTGAACTCAGTTCAGGGCCTTCCCTCAACTATGGCTACACCTTC. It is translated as CASSELSSGPSLNYGYTF.

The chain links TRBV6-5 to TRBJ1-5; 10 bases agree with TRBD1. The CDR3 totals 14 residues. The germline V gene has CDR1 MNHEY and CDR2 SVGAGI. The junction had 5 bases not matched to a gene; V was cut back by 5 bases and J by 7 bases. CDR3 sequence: CASSPDRGGQPQHF. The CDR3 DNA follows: TGTGCCAGCAGTCCGGACAGGGGGGGACAGCCCCAGCATTTT.